This TCR beta chain was identified in a study of T-cell memory formation after mild COVID-19. Turning to the study itself: Clusters were largely donor specific. Findings and limits, study-wide: Contracting CD4+ clones sat mainly in CM and EM; CD8+ in EMRA.

One entry per CDR3 protein results from TCRdb running MiXCR on the 5' RACE reads. This repertoire shows more than 200,000 distinct CDR3 sequences, about 17% found once; its top ten account for approximately 3.5%. Concerning this clonotype itself: The antigen is unknown.

The ends lost 1 base at V and 5 bases at J; junction bases unmatched: 3. Germline CDR1 is SEHNR and CDR2 is FQNEAQ (reference sequence). The CDR3 is 15 amino acids. V and J are TRBV7-9 and TRBJ1-2; the match to TRBD1 covers 11 bases. The sequencing input was PBMCs or a T cell subset sorted from them (not recorded which). The clonotype was recovered from a man aged 18 to 29 who had mild COVID-19 (a few samples of this study predate the infection). Cell type and time point are not known. The CDR3 DNA follows: TGTGCCAGCAGCTTAGTGGGACAGGGGGAGTATGGCTACACCTTC. Protein: CASSLVGQGEYGYTF.